These 6 T cell receptor beta chains originate from one sample sequenced in a study of CD8 T cells in ankylosing spondylitis (TCRdb year 2017). No antigen is known for these receptors. Overall results and qualifications from the work: Blood from ankylosing spondylitis patients appeared to be characterized by a TCR beta motif composed of about eight highly homologous amino acid variants.

Receptors were amplified or captured by 5' RACE. Sequenced using an Illumina HiSeq 2500. The public sequencing data were trimmed at Q25 with fastp and processed into clonotypes with MiXCR by TCRdb, which kept only in-frame beta chains. Rows with one shared CDR3 protein collapse into an entry with the most common genes and DNA. For this sample there are more than 300,000 distinct CDR3 sequences; roughly 8% appear just once. The ten biggest clones cover approximately 15% of the sample. Sequencing was carried out using blood, either unsorted or a sorted T cell fraction (not recorded which). The receptor set was obtained from a male donor with ankylosing spondylitis.

V usage is TRBV25-1 and J usage is TRBJ2-1; D is ambiguous. From germline, CDR1 is MGHDK and CDR2 SYGVNS. V shed 4 bases and J shed 13 bases, with 8 bases lying between them. The CDR3 contains 10 residues. The CDR3 DNA reads TGTGCCAGCAGTGCGCTTAACCAGTTCTTC. The encoded protein is CASSALNQFF.

This clonotype has a count of ten or more. The chain employs TRBV20-1 and TRBJ2-1; 8 nucleotides match TRBD2. V lost 6 bases, J lost 6 bases, and 4 bases stayed unmatched. CDR3 length: 12 residues. Germline CDR1 DFQATT, CDR2 SNEGSKA (reference sequence). The CDR3 nucleotides are TGCAGTGCCCGAAGCGGGAGCAATGAGCAGTTCTTC. Its protein product is CSARSGSNEQFF.

This clonotype was counted only a few times. The chain uses TRBV20-1 and TRBJ2-3, with 8 bases lining up with TRBD2. The CDR3 covers 17 residues. With 2 bases clipped from V and 1 base from J, the junction kept 11 bases outside the gene matches. Germline V lookup: CDR1 DFQATT, CDR2 SNEGSKA (reference sequence). The CDR3 sequence is CSARTSGGGWGTDTQYF. The CDR3 nucleotides are TGCAGTGCTAGAACTAGCGGAGGGGGTTGGGGCACAGATACGCAGTATTTT.

This clonotype showed up just a few times. This chain connects TRBV14 to TRBJ2-7; 13 bases agree with TRBD2. Per the germline V gene, CDR1 is SGHDN and CDR2 is FVKESK. This CDR3 contains 14 residues. The junction had 6 bases not matched to a gene; V was cut back by 11 bases and J by 2 bases. The CDR3 loop is CASAGTSGTYEQYF. The CDR3 bases are TGTGCCTCAGCCGGGACTAGCGGGACCTACGAGCAGTACTTC.

A few counts support this clonotype. The DNA of the CDR3 is TGTGCCAGCAGCACCTTCTTGGGACTAGCGGGAGAGCAAGATACGCAGTATTTT. Protein: CASSTFLGLAGEQDTQYF. The J gene is TRBJ2-3, the V gene TRBV11-1, with 14 positions matching TRBD2. The CDR3 is 18 amino acids. V lost 5 bases to trimming and J lost 5 bases; unmatched junction nucleotides: 12. Germline V gene lookup returns CDR1 SGHAT and CDR2 FQDESV (reference sequence).

This clonotype has a handful of counts. V usage is TRBV29-1 and J usage is TRBJ2-5, with TRBD2 as a possible D gene (5 bases). From germline, CDR1 is SQVTM and CDR2 ANQGSEA. This CDR3 is built from 10 residues. The V end was cut by 4 bases, the J end by 13 bases, with 13 bases between. CDR3 nucleotides: TGCAGCGTTGGTGGCGGGTTAACGTACTTC. This codes for CSVGGGLTYF.